Many counts were recorded for the clone carrying this T cell receptor beta chain. Its antigen is as yet unknown. The data were taken from a study of human T cells and chemical hapten exposure. The overall study: Throughout the approximately 24-week study, diphenylcyclopropenone was applied weekly to the patients' scalps. Yields of TCR per sample differed, chiefly owing to small differences in pooled library volume. The study's findings and limits: Alopecia in all donors means immunity may differ from healthy individuals.

Germline V gene sequence: CDR1 MNHEY, CDR2 SVGEGT. The CDR3 extends over 14 amino acids. Trimming stripped 0 bases from V and 6 bases from J, with 9 bases between. Noted time point: pre-sensitization, week 0. The treatment denotes: therapeutic diphenylcyclopropenone sensitization with weekly scalp DPC. Individual cDNA molecules each carried unique molecular identifiers attached by the library. TCRdb redid the calling of the RACE reads with MiXCR, one entry per CDR3 protein. Here the sample spans approximately 260,000 distinct CDR3 sequences, approximately 8% being singletons. The rearrangement uses TRBV6-2 or TRBV6-3 and TRBJ1-5, with D hard to call. The sample was whole blood, taken in connection with sensitization to the hapten diphenylcyclopropenone (DPC). This TCR was recovered from a young man with alopecia areata. Some clones in this sample may be carry-over from other donors' samples. CDR3 coding DNA: TGTGCCAGCAGTTACTCGAGGAATGGTCAGCCCCAGCATTTT. Translating it yields CASSYSRNGQPQHF.